This TCR beta chain was identified in a study of T cell repertoires in cytomegalovirus infection. Study-wide context: HLA-B-restricted CMV epitopes that are well studied were used alongside recently identified HLA-C-restricted ones. Evidence of both CMV infection and a matching HLA type came from public TCR beta signatures.

The CDR3 consists of 16 residues. CDR1 is SGHRS and CDR2 is YFSETQ in the germline V gene. V was shortened by 4 bases and J by 1 base, with 15 bases between the two germline ends. Regarding this clonotype: What it recognizes is unknown.

In TCRdb, the reads were re-called with MiXCR into one record per CDR3 protein. The sample has some 800,000 distinct CDR3 sequences, around a third seen once. The receptor comes from a human donor in good health (CMV status not recorded). Some clones in this sample may be carry-over from other donors' samples. The V and J genes are TRBV5-1 and TRBJ2-1; a weak D match, TRBD2 (5 bases). The source was cultured CD8+ T cells from PBMCs, collected from culture after CMV antigen stimulation. DNA for the CDR3: TGCGCCAGCAGCGCGGGTCGATCTGAGTCCTACAATGAGCAGTTCTTC. Translated, it gives CASSAGRSESYNEQFF.